Listed below are T cell receptor beta chains from one sample, sequenced in a study of blood T cell repertoires in COVID-19. The method was immunoSEQ multiplex PCR; TCRdb's version includes in-frame clones alone and lacks a portion of them. Found here are fewer than 200,000 clones, about 87% of them singletons; the top ten hold under 15%. The source material was peripheral blood. These receptors were taken from a woman in her 70s with COVID-19, enrolled during active disease. The CDR3 runs from the conserved cysteine through the conserved F or W. D genes are given only for firm matches. A clone size is listed for some rows: how often the clone was seen (once, few, many), or a class if it is expanded.

clone size: .; V gene: TRBV5-4; J gene: TRBJ2-2; D gene: TRBD1; CDR3 protein: CASKVDRVTGELFF; CDR3 DNA: TGTGCCAGTAAAGTGGACAGGGTCACCGGGGAGCTGTTTTTT
clone size: .; V gene: TRBV6-1; J gene: TRBJ1-2; D gene: .; CDR3 protein: CASSEAGGGGYTF; CDR3 DNA: TGTGCCAGCAGTGAAGCGGGAGGTGGTGGCTACACCTTC
clone size: .; V gene: TRBV24-1; J gene: TRBJ1-2; D gene: TRBD1; CDR3 protein: CATSDLPGQGIGGYTF; CDR3 DNA: TGTGCCACCAGTGATTTGCCGGGACAGGGGATCGGAGGCTACACCTTC
clone size: .; V gene: TRBV7-3; J gene: TRBJ2-1; D gene: TRBD2; CDR3 protein: CASSLSAGDEQFF; CDR3 DNA: TGTGCCAGCAGCTTATCAGCGGGAGATGAGCAGTTCTTC
clone size: few; V gene: TRBV11-2; J gene: TRBJ1-5; D gene: .; CDR3 protein: CASSHHRAQPQHF; CDR3 DNA: TGTGCCAGCAGCCATCACAGGGCTCAGCCCCAGCATTTT
clone size: .; V gene: TRBV4-1; J gene: TRBJ1-2; D gene: .; CDR3 protein: CASSQNQGTIYGYTF; CDR3 DNA: TGCGCCAGCAGCCAGAACCAGGGGACTATCTATGGCTACACCTTC
clone size: .; V gene: TRBV30; J gene: TRBJ1-6; D gene: TRBD1; CDR3 protein: CAWTGTGGSPLHF; CDR3 DNA: TGTGCCTGGACCGGGACAGGAGGATCACCCCTCCACTTT
clone size: once; V gene: TRBV27; J gene: TRBJ1-1; D gene: TRBD1; CDR3 protein: CASSFGGGQGRTEAFF; CDR3 DNA: TGTGCCAGCAGCTTCGGCGGGGGACAGGGAAGGACTGAAGCTTTCTTT
clone size: .; V gene: TRBV6-6; J gene: TRBJ2-3; D gene: TRBD1; CDR3 protein: CASSQRAGTGFRTDTQYF; CDR3 DNA: TGTGCCAGCAGTCAACGAGCCGGGACAGGGTTTCGCACAGATACGCAGTATTTT
clone size: once; V gene: TRBV6-5; J gene: TRBJ2-7; D gene: .; CDR3 protein: CASSQGSRNEQYF; CDR3 DNA: TGTGCCAGCAGTCAGGGGAGTAGGAACGAGCAGTACTTC
clone size: once; V gene: TRBV18; J gene: TRBJ2-3; D gene: .; CDR3 protein: CASSSQEGSTDTQYF; CDR3 DNA: TGTGCCAGCTCTAGTCAGGAGGGGTCTACAGATACGCAGTATTTT
clone size: .; V gene: TRBV9; J gene: TRBJ2-7; D gene: .; CDR3 protein: CASSVDGRSYEQYF; CDR3 DNA: TGTGCCAGCAGCGTAGACGGTAGATCTTACGAGCAGTACTTC
clone size: .; V gene: TRBV6-4; J gene: TRBJ2-1; D gene: TRBD2; CDR3 protein: CASSSSGSGRNEQFF; CDR3 DNA: TGTGCCAGCAGTTCCAGCGGGAGCGGTAGGAATGAGCAGTTCTTC
clone size: .; V gene: TRBV11-3; J gene: TRBJ1-3; D gene: .; CDR3 protein: CASSSTRPGNTIYF; CDR3 DNA: TGTGCCAGCAGCTCGACGAGGCCTGGAAACACCATATATTTT
clone size: once; V gene: TRBV30; J gene: TRBJ1-5; D gene: .; CDR3 protein: CAWSIQTGVQPQHF; CDR3 DNA: TGTGCCTGGAGTATCCAAACAGGAGTTCAGCCCCAGCATTTT
clone size: few; V gene: TRBV24-1; J gene: TRBJ1-2; D gene: .; CDR3 protein: CATSDYRYGYTF; CDR3 DNA: TGTGCCACCAGTGATTACAGATATGGCTACACCTTC
clone size: .; V gene: TRBV7-2; J gene: TRBJ1-1; D gene: .; CDR3 protein: CASSLQALMSEAFF; CDR3 DNA: TGTGCCAGCAGCTTACAGGCTCTTATGTCTGAAGCTTTCTTT
clone size: .; V gene: TRBV19; J gene: TRBJ2-2; D gene: .; CDR3 protein: CASSISHSRSGELFF; CDR3 DNA: TGTGCCAGTAGTATAAGCCATTCCCGGTCTGGGGAGCTGTTTTTT
clone size: .; V gene: TRBV29-1; J gene: TRBJ2-3; D gene: TRBD2; CDR3 protein: CSVGLAGVSDTQYF; CDR3 DNA: TGCAGCGTGGGACTAGCGGGAGTTTCAGATACGCAGTATTTT
clone size: .; V gene: TRBV19; J gene: TRBJ1-2; D gene: TRBD1; CDR3 protein: CASTTGQGNYGYTF; CDR3 DNA: TGTGCCAGTACCACAGGACAGGGAAACTATGGCTACACCTTC
clone size: .; V gene: TRBV12-3/TRBV12-4; J gene: TRBJ1-6; D gene: .; CDR3 protein: CASTSSDSPLHF; CDR3 DNA: TGTGCCAGCACCTCTTCCGATTCACCCCTCCACTTT
clone size: .; V gene: TRBV6-5; J gene: TRBJ2-7; D gene: TRBD2; CDR3 protein: CATTRLAGNQEQYF; CDR3 DNA: TGTGCCACTACCAGACTAGCGGGAAATCAAGAGCAGTACTTC
clone size: .; V gene: TRBV19; J gene: TRBJ1-3; D gene: .; CDR3 protein: CASRNRDSGNTIYF; CDR3 DNA: TGTGCCAGTAGGAACAGGGACTCTGGAAACACCATATATTTT
clone size: .; V gene: TRBV7-9; J gene: TRBJ2-7; D gene: TRBD2; CDR3 protein: CASSPRAGVVYEQYF; CDR3 DNA: TGTGCCAGCAGCCCCCGGGCGGGAGTGGTCTACGAGCAGTACTTC
clone size: .; V gene: TRBV5-1; J gene: TRBJ2-6; D gene: TRBD2; CDR3 protein: CASSALAGGPSSGANVLTF; CDR3 DNA: TGCGCCAGCAGCGCCCTAGCGGGGGGACCCAGCTCTGGGGCCAACGTCCTGACTTTC
clone size: once; V gene: TRBV4-2; J gene: TRBJ2-1; D gene: TRBD1; CDR3 protein: CASKGAPGNEQFF; CDR3 DNA: TGTGCCAGCAAGGGGGCTCCCGGCAATGAGCAGTTCTTC
clone size: .; V gene: TRBV27; J gene: TRBJ1-6; D gene: .; CDR3 protein: CASSLIGEGLNSPLHF; CDR3 DNA: TGTGCCAGCAGTTTAATCGGGGAGGGACTAAATTCACCCCTCCACTTT
clone size: .; V gene: TRBV6-1; J gene: TRBJ2-7; D gene: .; CDR3 protein: CASSEGGEGWEQYF; CDR3 DNA: TGTGCCAGCAGTGAAGGGGGAGAGGGCTGGGAGCAGTACTTC
clone size: .; V gene: TRBV7-6; J gene: TRBJ2-1; D gene: TRBD2; CDR3 protein: CASSLSVTSGYNEQFF; CDR3 DNA: TGTGCCAGCAGCTTATCCGTGACTAGCGGATACAATGAGCAGTTCTTC
clone size: .; V gene: TRBV3-1/TRBV3-2; J gene: TRBJ1-5; D gene: .; CDR3 protein: CASSQQGSNQPQHF; CDR3 DNA: TGTGCCAGCAGCCAACAGGGTAGCAATCAGCCCCAGCATTTT
clone size: .; V gene: TRBV7-2; J gene: TRBJ2-3; D gene: TRBD2; CDR3 protein: CASSLVSGRSSTDTQYF; CDR3 DNA: TGTGCCAGCAGCTTAGTTAGCGGGAGGTCTAGCACAGATACGCAGTATTTT
clone size: .; V gene: TRBV2; J gene: TRBJ2-5; D gene: TRBD1; CDR3 protein: CASSMTGRTETQYF; CDR3 DNA: TGTGCCAGCAGTATGACAGGGAGAACGGAGACCCAGTACTTC
clone size: .; V gene: TRBV9; J gene: TRBJ2-5; D gene: TRBD2; CDR3 protein: CASSVDGGKTQYF; CDR3 DNA: TGTGCCAGCAGCGTAGACGGGGGGAAGACCCAGTACTTC
clone size: .; V gene: TRBV6-2/TRBV6-3; J gene: TRBJ2-1; D gene: TRBD2; CDR3 protein: CASSSIAGAYNEQFF; CDR3 DNA: TGTGCCAGCAGTAGTATAGCGGGGGCTTACAATGAGCAGTTCTTC
clone size: few; V gene: TRBV2; J gene: TRBJ1-5; D gene: .; CDR3 protein: CASSDQGSGQPQHF; CDR3 DNA: TGTGCCAGCAGTGACCAGGGGTCGGGTCAGCCCCAGCATTTT
clone size: .; V gene: TRBV4-1; J gene: TRBJ2-7; D gene: .; CDR3 protein: CASSPGQIYEQYF; CDR3 DNA: TGCGCCAGCAGCCCCGGACAGATCTACGAGCAGTACTTC
clone size: .; V gene: TRBV5-1; J gene: TRBJ1-4; D gene: TRBD1; CDR3 protein: CASSTTGAATNEKLFF; CDR3 DNA: TGCGCCAGCAGCACCACAGGGGCGGCAACTAATGAAAAACTGTTTTTT
clone size: .; V gene: TRBV4-1; J gene: TRBJ1-3; D gene: .; CDR3 protein: CASSQDGAGAGNTIYF; CDR3 DNA: TGCGCCAGCAGCCAAGATGGGGCAGGGGCCGGAAACACCATATATTTT
clone size: .; V gene: TRBV28; J gene: TRBJ2-5; D gene: TRBD1; CDR3 protein: CASSSAGTDQETQYF; CDR3 DNA: TGTGCCAGCAGTTCGGCCGGGACAGACCAAGAGACCCAGTACTTC
clone size: .; V gene: TRBV5-1; J gene: TRBJ2-3; D gene: .; CDR3 protein: CASSLVPADTQYF; CDR3 DNA: TGCGCCAGCAGCCTTGTCCCGGCAGATACGCAGTATTTT
clone size: .; V gene: TRBV10-3; J gene: TRBJ2-4; D gene: TRBD2; CDR3 protein: CAISEAGGGNKYF; CDR3 DNA: TGTGCCATCAGTGAAGCGGGAGGGGGAAATAAGTACTTC
clone size: .; V gene: TRBV5-1; J gene: TRBJ2-7; D gene: .; CDR3 protein: CASSLVQGYEQYF; CDR3 DNA: TGCGCCAGCAGCTTGGTCCAGGGTTACGAGCAGTACTTC
clone size: .; V gene: TRBV10-3; J gene: TRBJ1-3; D gene: .; CDR3 protein: CAISDRGFGNTIYF; CDR3 DNA: TGTGCCATCAGTGACCGGGGTTTTGGAAACACCATATATTTT
clone size: .; V gene: TRBV7-3; J gene: TRBJ2-1; D gene: .; CDR3 protein: CASSLKASSYNEQFF; CDR3 DNA: TGTGCCAGCAGCTTAAAAGCGAGCTCCTACAATGAGCAGTTCTTC
clone size: once; V gene: TRBV6-1; J gene: TRBJ2-5; D gene: .; CDR3 protein: CASSEGWGGTQYF; CDR3 DNA: TGTGCCAGCAGTGAAGGATGGGGAGGGACCCAGTACTTC
clone size: once; V gene: TRBV19; J gene: TRBJ1-5; D gene: .; CDR3 protein: CASSAGLNQPQHF; CDR3 DNA: TGTGCCAGTAGTGCGGGTCTCAATCAGCCCCAGCATTTT
clone size: .; V gene: TRBV28; J gene: TRBJ2-7; D gene: TRBD2; CDR3 protein: CASSASGYEQYF; CDR3 DNA: TGTGCCAGCAGCGCTAGCGGCTACGAGCAGTACTTC
clone size: .; V gene: TRBV5-4; J gene: TRBJ2-3; D gene: TRBD2; CDR3 protein: CASSPGLHSTDTQYF; CDR3 DNA: TGTGCCAGCAGCCCGGGACTACACAGCACAGATACGCAGTATTTT
clone size: .; V gene: TRBV19; J gene: TRBJ2-3; D gene: TRBD2; CDR3 protein: CASSMGVAGIVRQYF; CDR3 DNA: TGTGCCAGTAGTATGGGAGTAGCGGGGATCGTTAGGCAGTATTTT
clone size: .; V gene: TRBV12-3/TRBV12-4; J gene: TRBJ1-1; D gene: .; CDR3 protein: CASSPAGNTEAFF; CDR3 DNA: TGTGCCAGCAGTCCTGCAGGGAACACTGAAGCTTTCTTT
clone size: few; V gene: TRBV19; J gene: TRBJ2-7; D gene: TRBD1; CDR3 protein: CASSMKGQSYEQYF; CDR3 DNA: TGTGCCAGTAGTATGAAGGGACAGAGCTACGAGCAGTACTTC
clone size: .; V gene: TRBV30; J gene: TRBJ2-7; D gene: TRBD2; CDR3 protein: CAWRKRGAYEQYF; CDR3 DNA: TGTGCCTGGAGGAAGCGGGGGGCCTACGAGCAGTACTTC
clone size: once; V gene: TRBV11-3; J gene: TRBJ1-3; D gene: .; CDR3 protein: CASSLTRGNTIYF; CDR3 DNA: TGTGCCAGCAGCTTGACACGGGGAAACACCATATATTTT
clone size: .; V gene: TRBV3-1/TRBV3-2; J gene: TRBJ1-2; D gene: TRBD1; CDR3 protein: CASSPSPGQGGYGYTF; CDR3 DNA: TGTGCCAGCAGCCCCTCCCCCGGACAGGGAGGCTATGGCTACACCTTC
clone size: once; V gene: TRBV5-1; J gene: TRBJ1-3; D gene: .; CDR3 protein: CASSLVDSGNTIYF; CDR3 DNA: TGCGCCAGCAGCTTGGTAGACTCTGGAAACACCATATATTTT
clone size: few; V gene: TRBV5-1; J gene: TRBJ2-3; D gene: TRBD2; CDR3 protein: CASSLLLAGDIDTQYF; CDR3 DNA: TGCGCCAGCAGCTTGTTACTAGCGGGAGACATAGATACGCAGTATTTT
clone size: few; V gene: TRBV7-9; J gene: TRBJ1-1; D gene: .; CDR3 protein: CASSLVAGRGNTEAFF; CDR3 DNA: TGTGCCAGCAGCTTAGTTGCAGGCAGGGGGAACACTGAAGCTTTCTTT
clone size: .; V gene: TRBV5-1; J gene: TRBJ2-7; D gene: TRBD2; CDR3 protein: CASSLVSSGRSYEQYF; CDR3 DNA: TGCGCCAGCAGCTTGGTGTCTAGCGGGCGTTCCTACGAGCAGTACTTC
clone size: .; V gene: TRBV5-1; J gene: TRBJ2-2; D gene: .; CDR3 protein: CASSLGSIKAGELFF; CDR3 DNA: TGCGCCAGCAGCTTGGGTAGCATCAAGGCCGGGGAGCTGTTTTTT
clone size: few; V gene: TRBV19; J gene: TRBJ2-2; D gene: .; CDR3 protein: CASSVQALGTGELFF; CDR3 DNA: TGTGCCAGTAGTGTACAGGCCTTGGGCACCGGGGAGCTGTTTTTT